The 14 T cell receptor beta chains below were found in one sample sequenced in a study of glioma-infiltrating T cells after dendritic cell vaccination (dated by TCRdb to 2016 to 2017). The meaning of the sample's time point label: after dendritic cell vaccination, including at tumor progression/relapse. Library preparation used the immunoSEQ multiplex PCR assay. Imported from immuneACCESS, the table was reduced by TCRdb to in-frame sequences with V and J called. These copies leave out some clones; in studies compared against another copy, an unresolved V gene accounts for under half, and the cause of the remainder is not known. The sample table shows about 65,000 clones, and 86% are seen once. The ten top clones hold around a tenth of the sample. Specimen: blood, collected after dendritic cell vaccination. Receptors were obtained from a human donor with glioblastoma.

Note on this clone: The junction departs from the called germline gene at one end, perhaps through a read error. The CDR3 bases are TGTGCCAGCAGCTTAAGGGAATGGGGGGTCTCCCACAATGAGCAGTTCTTC. It codes for CASSLREWGVSHNEQFF. V usage is TRBV7-2 and J usage is TRBJ2-1; the D gene is possibly TRBD2 (6 bases). Per germline, CDR1 SGHTA and CDR2 FQGNSA. The CDR3 totals 17 residues. Looking up the rest from reference TRBV7-2 and TRBJ2-1 gives the full variable domain: GAGVSQSPSNKVTEKGKDVELRCDPISGHTALYWYRQSLGQGLEFLIYFQGNSAPDKSGLPSDRFSAERTGGSVSTLTIQRTQQEDSAVYLCASSLREWGVSHNEQFFGPGTRLTVL.

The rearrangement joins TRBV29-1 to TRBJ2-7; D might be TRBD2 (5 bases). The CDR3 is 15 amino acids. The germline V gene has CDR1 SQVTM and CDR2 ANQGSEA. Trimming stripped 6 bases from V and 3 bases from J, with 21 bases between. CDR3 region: CSVSSDRDSSYEQYF. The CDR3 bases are TGCAGCGTGAGCAGTGATCGGGATTCGAGCTACGAGCAGTACTTC.

CDR3 bases: TGTGCCATCAGTGAGTCTCGGGTGGTGTCGGCGGACTTAGCTAACTATGGCTACACCTTC. Translating gives CAISESRVVSADLANYGYTF. The chain joins TRBV10-3 to TRBJ1-2; D is ambiguous. With 0 bases removed from V and 0 bases from J, the gap between germline ends came to 23 bases. This CDR3 comprises 20 residues. Germline V gene lookup returns CDR1 ENHRY and CDR2 SYGVKD.

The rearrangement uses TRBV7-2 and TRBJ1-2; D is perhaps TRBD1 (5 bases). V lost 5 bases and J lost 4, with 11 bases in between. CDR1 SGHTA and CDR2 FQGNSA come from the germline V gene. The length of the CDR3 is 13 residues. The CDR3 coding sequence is TGTGCCAGCAGCCACGGAAGGGGCTATGGCTACACCTTC. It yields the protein CASSHGRGYGYTF.

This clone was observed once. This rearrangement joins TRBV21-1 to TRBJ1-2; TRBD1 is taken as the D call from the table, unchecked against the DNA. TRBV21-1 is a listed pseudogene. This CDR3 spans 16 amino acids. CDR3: CASSPKGGRTYYGYTF. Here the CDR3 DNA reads TGTGCCAGCAGCCCCAAAGGGGGACGCACGTATTATGGCTACACCTTC.

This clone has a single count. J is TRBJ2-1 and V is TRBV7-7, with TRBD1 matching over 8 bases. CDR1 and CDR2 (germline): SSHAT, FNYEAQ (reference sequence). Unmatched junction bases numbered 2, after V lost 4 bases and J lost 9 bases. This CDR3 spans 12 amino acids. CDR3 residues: CASSSGGGEQFF. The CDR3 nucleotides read TGTGCCAGCAGCTCAGGGGGCGGTGAGCAGTTCTTC. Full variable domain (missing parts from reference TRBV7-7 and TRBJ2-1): GAGVSQSPRYKVTKRGQDVTLRCDPISSHATLYWYQQALGQGPEFLTYFNYEAQPDKSGLPSDRFSAERPEGSISTLTIQRTEQRDSAMYRCASSSGGGEQFFGPGTRLTVL.

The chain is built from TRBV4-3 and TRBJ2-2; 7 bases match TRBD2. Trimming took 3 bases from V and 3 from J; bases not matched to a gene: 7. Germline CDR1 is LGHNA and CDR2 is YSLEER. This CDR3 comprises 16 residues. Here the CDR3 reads CASSHGTIGYTGELFF. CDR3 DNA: TGCGCCAGCAGCCACGGGACTATCGGTTACACCGGGGAGCTGTTTTTT.

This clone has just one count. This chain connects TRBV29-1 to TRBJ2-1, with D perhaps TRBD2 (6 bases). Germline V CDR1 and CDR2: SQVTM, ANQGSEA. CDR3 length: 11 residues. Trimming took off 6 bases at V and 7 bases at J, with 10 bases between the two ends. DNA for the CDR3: TGCAGCGTCGGGAGCGGGAATGAGCAGTTCTTC. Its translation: CSVGSGNEQFF.

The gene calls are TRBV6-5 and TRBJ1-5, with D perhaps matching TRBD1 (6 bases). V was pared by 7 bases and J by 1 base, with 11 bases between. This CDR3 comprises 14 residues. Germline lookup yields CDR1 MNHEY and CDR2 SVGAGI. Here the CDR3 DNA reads TGTGCCAGCACCTCCGGACAGAGCAATCAGCCCCAGCATTTT. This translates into CASTSGQSNQPQHF.

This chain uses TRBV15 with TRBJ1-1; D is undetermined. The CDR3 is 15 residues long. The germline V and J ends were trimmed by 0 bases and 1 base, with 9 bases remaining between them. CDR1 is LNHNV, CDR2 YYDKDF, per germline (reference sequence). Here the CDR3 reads CATSRDRGGNTEAFF. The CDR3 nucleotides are TGTGCCACCAGCAGAGATCGTGGAGGGAACACTGAAGCTTTCTTT.

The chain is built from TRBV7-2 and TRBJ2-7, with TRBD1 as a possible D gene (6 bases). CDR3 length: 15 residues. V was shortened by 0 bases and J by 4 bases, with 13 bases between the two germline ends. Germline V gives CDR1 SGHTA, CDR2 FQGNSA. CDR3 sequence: CASSLARGIAYEQYF. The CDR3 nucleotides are TGTGCCAGCAGCTTAGCGAGGGGGATTGCTTACGAGCAGTACTTC.

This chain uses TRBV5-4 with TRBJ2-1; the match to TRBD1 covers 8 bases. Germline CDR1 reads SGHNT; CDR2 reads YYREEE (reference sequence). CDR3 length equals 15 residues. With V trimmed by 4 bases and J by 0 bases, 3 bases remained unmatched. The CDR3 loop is CASSEQGGSYNEQFF. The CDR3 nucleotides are TGTGCCAGCAGCGAACAGGGGGGCTCCTACAATGAGCAGTTCTTC.

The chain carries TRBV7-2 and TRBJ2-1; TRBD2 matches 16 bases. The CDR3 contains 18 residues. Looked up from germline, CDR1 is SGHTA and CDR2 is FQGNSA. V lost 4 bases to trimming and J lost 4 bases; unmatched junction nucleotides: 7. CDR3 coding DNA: TGTGCCAGCAGCTCCGAGGGACTAGCGGGGGGGTGGTACAATGAGCAGTTCTTC. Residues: CASSSEGLAGGWYNEQFF.

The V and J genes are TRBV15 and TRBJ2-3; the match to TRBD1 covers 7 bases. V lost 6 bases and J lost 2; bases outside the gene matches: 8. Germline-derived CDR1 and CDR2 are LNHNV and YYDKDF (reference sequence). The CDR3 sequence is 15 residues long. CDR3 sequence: CATRGTVLPTDTQYF. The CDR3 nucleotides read TGTGCCACCAGGGGGACAGTGCTTCCCACAGATACGCAGTATTTT. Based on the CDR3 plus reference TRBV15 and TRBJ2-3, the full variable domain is DAMVIQNPRYQVTQFGKPVTLSCSQTLNHNVMYWYQQKSSQAPKLLFHYYDKDFNNEADTPDNFQSRRPNTSFCFLDIRSPGLGDTAMYLCATRGTVLPTDTQYFGPGTRLTVL.